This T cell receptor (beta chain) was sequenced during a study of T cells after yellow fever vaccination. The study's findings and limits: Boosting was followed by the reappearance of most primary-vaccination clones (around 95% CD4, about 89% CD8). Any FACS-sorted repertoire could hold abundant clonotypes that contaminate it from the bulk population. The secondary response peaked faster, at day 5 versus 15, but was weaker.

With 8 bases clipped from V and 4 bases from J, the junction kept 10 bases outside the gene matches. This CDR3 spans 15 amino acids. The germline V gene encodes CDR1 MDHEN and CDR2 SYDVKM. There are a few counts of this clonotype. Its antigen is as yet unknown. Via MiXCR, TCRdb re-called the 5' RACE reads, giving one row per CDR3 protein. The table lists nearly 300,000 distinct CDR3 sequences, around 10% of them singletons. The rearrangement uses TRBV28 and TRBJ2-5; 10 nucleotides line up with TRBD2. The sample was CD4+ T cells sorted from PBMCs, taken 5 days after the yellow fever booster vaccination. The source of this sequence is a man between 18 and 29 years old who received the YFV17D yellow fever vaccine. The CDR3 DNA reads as TGTGCCAGCGCCTCTCCAGCGGGGGGGGTAGAGACCCAGTACTTC. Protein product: CASASPAGGVETQYF. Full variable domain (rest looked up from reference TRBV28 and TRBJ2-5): DVKVTQSSRYLVKRTGEKVFLECVQDMDHENMFWYRQDPGLGLRLIYFSYDVKMKEKGDIPEGYSVSREKKERFSLILESASTNQTSMYLCASASPAGGVETQYFGPGTRLLVL.